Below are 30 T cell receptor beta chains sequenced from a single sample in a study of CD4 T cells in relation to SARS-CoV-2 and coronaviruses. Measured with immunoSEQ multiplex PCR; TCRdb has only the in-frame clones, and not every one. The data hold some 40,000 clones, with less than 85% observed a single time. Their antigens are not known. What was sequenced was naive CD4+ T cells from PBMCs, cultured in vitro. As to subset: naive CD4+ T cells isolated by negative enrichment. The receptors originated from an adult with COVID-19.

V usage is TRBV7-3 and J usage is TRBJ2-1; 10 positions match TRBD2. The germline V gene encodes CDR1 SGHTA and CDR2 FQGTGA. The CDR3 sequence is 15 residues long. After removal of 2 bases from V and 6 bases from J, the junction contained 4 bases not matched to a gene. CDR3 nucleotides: TGTGCCAGCAGCTTACAAGCGGGAGGGCCCAATGAGCAGTTCTTC. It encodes CASSLQAGGPNEQFF.

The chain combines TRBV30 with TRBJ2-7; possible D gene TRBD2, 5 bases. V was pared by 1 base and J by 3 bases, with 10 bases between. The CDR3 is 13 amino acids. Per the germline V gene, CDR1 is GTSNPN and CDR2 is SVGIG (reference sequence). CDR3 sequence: CAWSDFGIYEQYF. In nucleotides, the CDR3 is TGTGCCTGGAGTGATTTCGGGATCTACGAGCAGTACTTC. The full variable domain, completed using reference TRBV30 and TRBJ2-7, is SQTIHQWPATLVQPVGSPLSLECTVEGTSNPNLYWYRQAAGRGLQLLFYSVGIGQISSEVPQNLSASRPQDRQFILSSKKLLLSDSGFYLCAWSDFGIYEQYFGPGTRLTVT.

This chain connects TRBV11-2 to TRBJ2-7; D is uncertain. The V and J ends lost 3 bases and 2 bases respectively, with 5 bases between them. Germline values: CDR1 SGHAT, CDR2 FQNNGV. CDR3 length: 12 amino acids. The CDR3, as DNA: TGTGCCAGCAGCTTGTCTACCTACGAGCAGTACTTC. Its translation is CASSLSTYEQYF.

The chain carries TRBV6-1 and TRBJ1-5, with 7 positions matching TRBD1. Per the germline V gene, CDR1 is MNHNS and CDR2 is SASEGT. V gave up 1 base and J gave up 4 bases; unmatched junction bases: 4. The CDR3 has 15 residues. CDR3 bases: TGTGCCAGCAGTGAAGAGAACAGGGGAAATCAGCCCCAGCATTTT. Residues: CASSEENRGNQPQHF.

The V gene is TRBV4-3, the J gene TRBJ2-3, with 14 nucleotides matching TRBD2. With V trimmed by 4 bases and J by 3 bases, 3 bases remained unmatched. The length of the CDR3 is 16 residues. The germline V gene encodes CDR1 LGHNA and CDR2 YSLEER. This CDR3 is CASSPGLAGGTDTQYF. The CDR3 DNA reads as TGCGCCAGCAGCCCTGGACTAGCGGGAGGTACAGATACGCAGTATTTT.

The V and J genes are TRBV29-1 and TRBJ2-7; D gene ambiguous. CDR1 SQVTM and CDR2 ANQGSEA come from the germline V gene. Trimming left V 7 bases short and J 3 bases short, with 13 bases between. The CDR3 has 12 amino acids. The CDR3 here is CSGGDTFYEQYF. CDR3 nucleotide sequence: TGCAGCGGGGGTGACACTTTCTACGAGCAGTACTTC.

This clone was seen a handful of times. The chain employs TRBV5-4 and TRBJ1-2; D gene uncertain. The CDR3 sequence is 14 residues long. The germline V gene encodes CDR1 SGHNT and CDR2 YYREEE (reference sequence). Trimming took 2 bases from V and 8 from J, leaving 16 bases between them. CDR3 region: CASSFSIESYGYTF. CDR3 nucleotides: TGTGCCAGCAGCTTTTCCATCGAGAGCTACGGCTACACCTTC. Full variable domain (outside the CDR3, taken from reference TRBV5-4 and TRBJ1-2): ETGVTQSPTHLIKTRGQQVTLRCSSQSGHNTVSWYQQALGQGPQFIFQYYREEENGRGNFPPRFSGLQFPNYSSELNVNALELDDSALYLCASSFSIESYGYTFGSGTRLTVV.

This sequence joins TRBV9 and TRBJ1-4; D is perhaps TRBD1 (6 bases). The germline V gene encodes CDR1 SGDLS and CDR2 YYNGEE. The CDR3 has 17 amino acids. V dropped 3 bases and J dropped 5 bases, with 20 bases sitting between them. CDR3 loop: CASSDRDQDGGNEKLFF. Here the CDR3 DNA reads TGTGCCAGCAGCGACAGGGACCAGGATGGGGGGAATGAAAAACTGTTTTTT.

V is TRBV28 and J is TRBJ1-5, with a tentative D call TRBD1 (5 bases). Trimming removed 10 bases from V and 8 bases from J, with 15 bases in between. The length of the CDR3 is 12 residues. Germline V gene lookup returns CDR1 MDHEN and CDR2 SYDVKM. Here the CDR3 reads CANRQYIEPQHF. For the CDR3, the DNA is TGTGCCAACCGACAGTACATTGAGCCCCAGCATTTT.

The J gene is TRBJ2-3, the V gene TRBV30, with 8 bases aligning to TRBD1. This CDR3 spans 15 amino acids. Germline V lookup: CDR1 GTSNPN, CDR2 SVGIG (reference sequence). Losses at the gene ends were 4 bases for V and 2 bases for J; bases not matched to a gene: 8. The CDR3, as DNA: TGTGCCTGGACTAAGGACAGGGTATACACAGATACGCAGTATTTT. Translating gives CAWTKDRVYTDTQYF.

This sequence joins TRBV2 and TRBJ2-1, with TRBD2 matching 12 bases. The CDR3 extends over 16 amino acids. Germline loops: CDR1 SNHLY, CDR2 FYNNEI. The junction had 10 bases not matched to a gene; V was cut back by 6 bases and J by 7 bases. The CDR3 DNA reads TGTGCCAGCAGAGCCCGGACTAGCGGGAATGTGAATGAGCAGTTCTTC. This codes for CASRARTSGNVNEQFF. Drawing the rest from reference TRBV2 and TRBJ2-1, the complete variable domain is EPEVTQTPSHQVTQMGQEVILRCVPISNHLYFYWYRQILGQKVEFLVSFYNNEISEKSEIFDDQFSVERPDGSNFTLKIRSTKLEDSAMYFCASRARTSGNVNEQFFGPGTRLTVL.

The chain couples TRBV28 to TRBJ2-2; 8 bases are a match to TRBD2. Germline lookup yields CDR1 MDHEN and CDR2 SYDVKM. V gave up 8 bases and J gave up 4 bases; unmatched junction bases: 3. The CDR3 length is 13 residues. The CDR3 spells CASLAGPTGELFF. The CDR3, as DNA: TGTGCCAGCCTAGCGGGCCCCACCGGGGAGCTGTTTTTT.

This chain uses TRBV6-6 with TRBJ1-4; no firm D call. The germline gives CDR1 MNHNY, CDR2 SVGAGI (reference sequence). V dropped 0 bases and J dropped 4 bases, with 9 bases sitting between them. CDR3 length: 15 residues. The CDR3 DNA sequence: TGTGCCAGCAGTTACTCGCCAGAGGGTAATGAAAAACTGTTTTTT. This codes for CASSYSPEGNEKLFF.

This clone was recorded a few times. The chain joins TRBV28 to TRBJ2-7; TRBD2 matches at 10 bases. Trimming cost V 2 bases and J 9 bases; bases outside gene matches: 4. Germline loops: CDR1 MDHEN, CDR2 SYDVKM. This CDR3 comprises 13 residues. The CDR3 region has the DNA TGTGCCAGCAGTTTAAGCGGGAGGGCCTGGCAGTACTTC. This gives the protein CASSLSGRAWQYF.

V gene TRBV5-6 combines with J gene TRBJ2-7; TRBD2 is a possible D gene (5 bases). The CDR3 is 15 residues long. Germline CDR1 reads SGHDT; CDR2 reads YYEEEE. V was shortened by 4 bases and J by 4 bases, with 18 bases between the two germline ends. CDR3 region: CASSLRLPGVYEQYF. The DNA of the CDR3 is TGTGCCAGCAGCCTAAGACTGCCCGGGGTATACGAGCAGTACTTC.

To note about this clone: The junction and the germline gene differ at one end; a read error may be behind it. This CDR3 is CASSSGNAEARRVF. In nucleotides, the CDR3 is TGTGCCAGCAGTTCTGGGAATGCGGAGGCCCGCAGGGTCTTC. V usage is TRBV6-5 and J usage is TRBJ2-1; perhaps D is TRBD1 or TRBD2 (5 bases each). The CDR3 is 14 residues long. The germline gives CDR1 MNHEY, CDR2 SVGAGI.

The chain's CDR3 is CASSISPGNTGELFF. DNA for the CDR3: TGTGCCAGTAGTATCAGCCCCGGGAACACCGGGGAGCTGTTTTTT. The chain uses TRBV19 and TRBJ2-2; D is undetermined. The CDR3 length is 15 residues. Per the germline V gene, CDR1 is LNHDA and CDR2 is SQIVND (reference sequence). V lost 3 bases and J lost 1, with 9 bases in between.

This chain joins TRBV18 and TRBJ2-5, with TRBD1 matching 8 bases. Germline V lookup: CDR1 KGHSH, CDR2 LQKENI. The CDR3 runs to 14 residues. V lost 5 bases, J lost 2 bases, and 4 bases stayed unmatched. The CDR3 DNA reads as TGTGCCAGCTCAGCAACAGGGGGGCAAGAGACCCAGTACTTC. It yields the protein CASSATGGQETQYF. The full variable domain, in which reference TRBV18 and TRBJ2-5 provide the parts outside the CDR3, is NAGVMQNPRHLVRRRGQEARLRCSPMKGHSHVYWYRQLPEEGLKFMVYLQKENIIDESGMPKERFSAEFPKEGPSILRIQQVVRGDSAAYFCASSATGGQETQYFGPGTRLLVL.

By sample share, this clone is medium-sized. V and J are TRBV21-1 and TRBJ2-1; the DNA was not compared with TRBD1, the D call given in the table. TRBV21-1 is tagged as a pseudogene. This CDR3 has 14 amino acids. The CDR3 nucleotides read TGTGCCAGCAGCAAAGGGGGCAGAGGCGATGAGCAGTTCTTC. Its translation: CASSKGGRGDEQFF.

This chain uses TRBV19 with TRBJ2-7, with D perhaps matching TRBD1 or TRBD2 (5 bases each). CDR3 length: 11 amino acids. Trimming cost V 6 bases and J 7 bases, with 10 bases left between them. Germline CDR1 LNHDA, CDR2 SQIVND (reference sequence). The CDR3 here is CASSQGGEQYF. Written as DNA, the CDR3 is TGTGCCAGTAGCCAGGGCGGGGAGCAGTACTTC.

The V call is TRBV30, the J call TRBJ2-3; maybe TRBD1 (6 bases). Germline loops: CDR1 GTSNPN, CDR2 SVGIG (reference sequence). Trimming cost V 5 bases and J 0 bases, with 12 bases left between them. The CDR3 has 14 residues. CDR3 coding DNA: TGTGCCTGGGGGGGCACCTTTAGCACAGATACGCAGTATTTT. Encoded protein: CAWGGTFSTDTQYF.

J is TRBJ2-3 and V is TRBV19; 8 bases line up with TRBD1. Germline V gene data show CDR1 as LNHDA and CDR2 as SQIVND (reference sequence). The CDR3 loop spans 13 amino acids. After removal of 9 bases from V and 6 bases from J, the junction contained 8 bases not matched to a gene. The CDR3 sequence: CASRDRGGDTQYF. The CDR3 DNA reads TGTGCCAGCAGAGACAGGGGTGGGGATACGCAGTATTTT. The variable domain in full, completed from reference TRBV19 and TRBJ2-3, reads DGGITQSPKYLFRKEGQNVTLSCEQNLNHDAMYWYRQDPGQGLRLIYYSQIVNDFQKGDIAEGYSVSREKKESFPLTVTSAQKNPTAFYLCASRDRGGDTQYFGPGTRLTVL.

CDR3 sequence: CATSDLVGGVHQETQYF. The CDR3 DNA is TGTGCCACCAGTGATTTAGTGGGCGGAGTCCACCAAGAGACCCAGTACTTC. The genes are TRBV24-1 and TRBJ2-5; D is uncertain. Germline V CDR1 and CDR2: KGHDR, SFDVKD. Trimming took 1 base from V and 0 from J, leaving 14 bases between them. The CDR3 spans 17 residues.

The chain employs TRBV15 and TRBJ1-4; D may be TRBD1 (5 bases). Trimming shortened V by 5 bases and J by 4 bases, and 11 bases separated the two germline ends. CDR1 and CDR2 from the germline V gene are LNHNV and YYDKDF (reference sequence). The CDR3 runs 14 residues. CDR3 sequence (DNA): TGTGCCACCAGCGGGGGACGCGGTAATGAAAAACTGTTTTTT. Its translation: CATSGGRGNEKLFF.

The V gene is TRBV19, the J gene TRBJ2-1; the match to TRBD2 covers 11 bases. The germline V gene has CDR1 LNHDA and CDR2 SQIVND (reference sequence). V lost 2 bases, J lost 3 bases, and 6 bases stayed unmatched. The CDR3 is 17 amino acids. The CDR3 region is CASSIRGGLADYNEQFF. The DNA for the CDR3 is TGTGCCAGTAGTATAAGGGGGGGACTAGCGGACTACAATGAGCAGTTCTTC.

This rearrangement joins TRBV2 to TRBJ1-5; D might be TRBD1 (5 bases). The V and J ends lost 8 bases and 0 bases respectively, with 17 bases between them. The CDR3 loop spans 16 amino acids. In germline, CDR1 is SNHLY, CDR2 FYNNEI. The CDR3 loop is CASLGSGVHSNQPQHF. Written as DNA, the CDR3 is TGTGCCAGCCTGGGTTCGGGGGTCCATAGCAATCAGCCCCAGCATTTT.

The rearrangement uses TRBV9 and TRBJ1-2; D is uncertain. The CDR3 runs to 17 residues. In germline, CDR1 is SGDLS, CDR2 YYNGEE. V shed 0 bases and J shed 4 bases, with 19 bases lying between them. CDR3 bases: TGTGCCAGCAGCGTAGACCCTAGCCGAAGGTCAGGCTATGGCTACACCTTC. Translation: CASSVDPSRRSGYGYTF.

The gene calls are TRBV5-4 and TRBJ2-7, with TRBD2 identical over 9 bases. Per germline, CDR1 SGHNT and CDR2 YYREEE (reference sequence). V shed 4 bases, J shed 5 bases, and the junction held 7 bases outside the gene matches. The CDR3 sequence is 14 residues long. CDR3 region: CASSLKGLAHEQYF. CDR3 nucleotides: TGTGCCAGCAGCCTCAAGGGACTAGCCCACGAGCAGTACTTC. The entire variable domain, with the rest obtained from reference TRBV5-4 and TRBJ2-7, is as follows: ETGVTQSPTHLIKTRGQQVTLRCSSQSGHNTVSWYQQALGQGPQFIFQYYREEENGRGNFPPRFSGLQFPNYSSELNVNALELDDSALYLCASSLKGLAHEQYFGPGTRLTVT.

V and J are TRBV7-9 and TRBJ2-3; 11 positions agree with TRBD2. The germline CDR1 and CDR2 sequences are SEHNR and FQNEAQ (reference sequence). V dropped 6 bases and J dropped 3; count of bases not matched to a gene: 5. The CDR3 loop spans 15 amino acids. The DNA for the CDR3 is TGTGCCAGCAGGAAAACTAGCGGGAGTACAGATACGCAGTATTTT. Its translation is CASRKTSGSTDTQYF.

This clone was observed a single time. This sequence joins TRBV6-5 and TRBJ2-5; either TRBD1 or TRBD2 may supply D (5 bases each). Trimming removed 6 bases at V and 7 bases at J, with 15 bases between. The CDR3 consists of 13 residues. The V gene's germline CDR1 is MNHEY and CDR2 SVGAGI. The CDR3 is CASSQPGTGTQYF. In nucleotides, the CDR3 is TGTGCCAGCAGCCAACCCGGGACGGGGACCCAGTACTTC.